This T cell receptor (beta chain) derives from a study of blood T cell repertoires in COVID-19. This clone was seen repeatedly, ten times or more. The method was immunoSEQ multiplex PCR; TCRdb's version includes in-frame clones alone and lacks a portion of them. The sample has over 200,000 clones, 70% to 90% seen once; the top ten hold under 14%. The receptor was derived from a man younger than 40 who had recovered from COVID-19. The source material was PBMCs or T cells enriched from blood (not recorded which).

The CDR3 DNA is TGTGCCATATCCAGGGGCGACCACACTGAAGCTTTCTTT. Its protein product is CAISRGDHTEAFF. The chain has TRBV25-1 and TRBJ1-1; tentatively, D is TRBD1 (6 bases). The ends were cut back, 10 bases at V and 3 bases at J, with 15 bases in the middle. Germline V lookup: CDR1 MGHDK, CDR2 SYGVNS. The length of the CDR3 is 13 residues.